The source of this TCR beta chain is a study of T-cell memory formation after mild COVID-19. About the research overall: Clusters of TCRs were largely donor specific. The study's findings and limits: Some SARS-CoV-2-responding clones were already detected in memory before infection. SARS-CoV-2 specificity of second-wave clones peaking day 37 was unconfirmed. Contracting CD4+ clones were located mainly in CM and EM, and CD8+ clones in EMRA.

As concerns this clonotype: The antigen is not known.

TCRdb redid the calling of the 5' RACE reads with MiXCR, one entry per CDR3 protein. The sample carries some 180,000 distinct CDR3 sequences, around 20% recorded once. Trimming cost V 2 bases and J 4 bases, with 13 bases left between them. The CDR3 loop spans 15 amino acids. The germline CDR1 and CDR2 sequences are KGHSH and LQKENI. Sequencing was done on a sample of PBMCs or a T cell subset sorted from them (not recorded which). This rearrangement joins TRBV18 to TRBJ2-3; TRBD2 is a possible D gene (5 bases). The sequence was obtained from a man between 18 and 35 years old who had mild COVID-19 (a few samples of this study predate the infection). Cell type and time point are not known. CDR3 amino acids: CASSPRVSGSDTQYF. The CDR3, as DNA: TGTGCCAGCTCACCAAGAGTGTCGGGGTCAGATACGCAGTATTTT.